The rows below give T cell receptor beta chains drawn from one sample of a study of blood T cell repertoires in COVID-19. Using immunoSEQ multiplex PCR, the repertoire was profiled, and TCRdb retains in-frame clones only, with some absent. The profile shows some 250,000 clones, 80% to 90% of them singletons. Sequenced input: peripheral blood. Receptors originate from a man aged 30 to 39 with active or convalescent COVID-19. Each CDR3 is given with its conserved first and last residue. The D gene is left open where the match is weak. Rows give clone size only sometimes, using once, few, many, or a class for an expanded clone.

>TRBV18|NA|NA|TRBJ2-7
TGTGCCAGCTCCCCGACTGGCTACGAGCAGTACTTC
CASSPTGYEQYF
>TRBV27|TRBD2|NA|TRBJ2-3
TGTGCCAGCAGTTTAGGGCTAGCGGGGGGGCCGAACCTAGATACGCAGTATTTT
CASSLGLAGGPNLDTQYF
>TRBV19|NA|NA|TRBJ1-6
TGTGCCAGTAGTAGTTTAGGACACCAGAATTCACCCCTCCACTTT
CASSSLGHQNSPLHF
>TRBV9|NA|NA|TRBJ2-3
TGTGCCAGCAGCGTAGGAGGGAGTCAAGATACGCAGTATTTT
CASSVGGSQDTQYF
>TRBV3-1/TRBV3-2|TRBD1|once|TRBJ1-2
TGTGCCAGCAGCCAAGGACAGGGGGCAAATGGCTACACCTTC
CASSQGQGANGYTF
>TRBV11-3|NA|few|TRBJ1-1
TGTGCCAGCAGCTTCCTACAGGGATCTGAAGCTTTCTTT
CASSFLQGSEAFF
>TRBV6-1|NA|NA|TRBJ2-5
TGTGCCAGCAGTGAGGCCTTAGTGGGAGTCGAGACCCAGTACTTC
CASSEALVGVETQYF
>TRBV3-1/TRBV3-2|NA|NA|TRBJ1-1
TGTGCCAGCAGCCAACCCGGTCAGGGTCACACTGAAGCTTTCTTT
CASSQPGQGHTEAFF
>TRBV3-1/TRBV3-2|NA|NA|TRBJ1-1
TGTGCCAGCAGCCAAAACACACCGCTCCCTGAAGCTTTCTTT
CASSQNTPLPEAFF
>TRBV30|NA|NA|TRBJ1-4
TGTGCCTGGAGTGGGCAGACACTTAGGGAAAAACTGTTTTTT
CAWSGQTLREKLFF
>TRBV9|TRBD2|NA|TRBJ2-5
TGTGCCAGCAGCGTAGAAATAGCGGGGGGCCAAGAGACCCAGTACTTC
CASSVEIAGGQETQYF
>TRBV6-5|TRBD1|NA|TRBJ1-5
TGTGCCAGCGCGGGGACAGTCCAGAATCAGCCCCAGCATTTT
CASAGTVQNQPQHF
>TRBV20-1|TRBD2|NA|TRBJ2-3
TGCAGTGCTAGTGAATTTTTCGGGGGGGCTAGCACAGATACGCAGTATTTT
CSASEFFGGASTDTQYF
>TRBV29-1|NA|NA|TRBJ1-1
TGCAGCTTATACGACATGAACACTGAAGCTTTCTTT
CSLYDMNTEAFF
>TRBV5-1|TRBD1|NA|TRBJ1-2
TGCGCCAGCGAACCCGGGACAGGGGGTGGCTACACCTTC
CASEPGTGGGYTF
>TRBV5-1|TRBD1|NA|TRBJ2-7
TGCGCCAGCAGACAGGGGGCTTCCGACTACTACGAGCAGTACTTC
CASRQGASDYYEQYF
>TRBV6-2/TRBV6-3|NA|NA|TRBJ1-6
TGTGCCAGCAGTTTACAGGGCGACGCCAATTCACCCCTCCACTTT
CASSLQGDANSPLHF